The subject of this entry is one T cell receptor beta chain. The antigen remains unidentified. The data originate from a study of CXCR3-negative and CXCR3-positive naive CD8 T cells. In the study overall: Some 130 million TRB reads were obtained in total, which works out to about 1.5 +/- 0.3 million per library. Regarding the study as a whole: CXCR3-expressing naive cells carried TRB CDR3s more hydrophobic than those of CXCR3-negative naive cells. Cryopreserved cells showed partially decreased CXCR3 expression, and most assays used fresh PBMCs.

The libraries of TRB cDNA were constructed through 5' RACE using UMI labels. TCRdb reprocessed the 5' RACE reads and keeps a single row for each CDR3 protein, giving no DNA. The listing records roughly 100,000 distinct CDR3 sequences. The CDR3 is 13 amino acids. Germline lookup yields CDR1 LGHNA and CDR2 YSLEER. Sequencing used naive CXCR3+ CD8+ T cells from blood. The subset is: CD45RO-CCR7+CD27+CD95- naive CD8+ T cells expressing CXCR3 (TNR3+). This rearrangement joins TRBV4-3 to TRBJ2-5. This clonotype was sampled from a human donor in good health. Some clones in this sample may be carry-over from other donors' samples. This CDR3 is CASSPTIEETQYF.